The entry below describes one T cell receptor beta chain. The same CDR3 arises from other DNA sequences in this sample as well. Treatment: over 15 received Ad26.COV2.S at low or high dose, single or two shots; roughly five received placebo; per-sample allocation not given. The samples were gathered on day 63 after the first injection of vaccine or placebo. Clones were sequenced by immunoSEQ multiplex PCR, and TCRdb holds only the in-frame ones, with some missing. The sample yields hundreds of thousands of clones, 89% seen once. This specimen comes from a study of Ad26.COV2.S vaccination and SARS-CoV-2 variants. Germline CDR1 is LGHNA and CDR2 is YSLEER. The length of the CDR3 is 15 residues. V was shortened by 0 bases and J by 5 bases, with 13 bases between the two germline ends.

This receptor was obtained from a person aged 18-60 years who received the Ad26.COV2.S COVID-19 vaccine or a placebo. The sequencing here drew on peripheral blood, taken in a trial of Ad26.COV2.S vaccine versus placebo. V and J are TRBV4-3 and TRBJ2-5; TRBD2 might be the D (5 bases). The CDR3 DNA is TGCGCCAGCAGCCAAGAAGCCAGCGGCGGGGAGACCCAGTACTTC. This encodes CASSQEASGGETQYF.